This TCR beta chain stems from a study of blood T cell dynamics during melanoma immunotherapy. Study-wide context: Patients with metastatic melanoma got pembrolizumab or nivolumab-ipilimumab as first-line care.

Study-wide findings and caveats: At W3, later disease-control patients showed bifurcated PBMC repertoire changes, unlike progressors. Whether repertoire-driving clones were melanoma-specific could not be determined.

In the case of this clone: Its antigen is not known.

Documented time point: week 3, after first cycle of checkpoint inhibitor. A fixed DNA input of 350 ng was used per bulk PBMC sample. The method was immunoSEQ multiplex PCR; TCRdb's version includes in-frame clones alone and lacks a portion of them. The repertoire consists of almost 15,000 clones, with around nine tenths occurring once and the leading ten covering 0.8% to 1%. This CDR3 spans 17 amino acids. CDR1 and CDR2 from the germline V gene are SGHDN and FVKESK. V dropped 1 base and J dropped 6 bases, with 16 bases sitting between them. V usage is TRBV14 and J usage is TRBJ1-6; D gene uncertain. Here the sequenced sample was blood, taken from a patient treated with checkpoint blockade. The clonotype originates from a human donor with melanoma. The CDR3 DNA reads TGTGCCAGCAGCCAAGTTGAAACCGCACTCGGTAATTCACCCCTCCACTTT. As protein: CASSQVETALGNSPLHF.